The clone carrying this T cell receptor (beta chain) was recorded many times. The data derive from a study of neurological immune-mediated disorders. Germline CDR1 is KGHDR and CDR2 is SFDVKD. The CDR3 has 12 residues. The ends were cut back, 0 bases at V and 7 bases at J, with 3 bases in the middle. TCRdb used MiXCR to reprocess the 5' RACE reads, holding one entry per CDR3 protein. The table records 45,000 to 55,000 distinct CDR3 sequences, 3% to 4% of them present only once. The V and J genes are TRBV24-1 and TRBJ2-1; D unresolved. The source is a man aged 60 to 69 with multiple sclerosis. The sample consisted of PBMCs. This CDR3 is CATSDLVNEQFF. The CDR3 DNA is TGTGCCACCAGTGATTTGGTGAATGAGCAGTTCTTC.